These 14 T cell receptor beta chains were all obtained from the same sample, sequenced in a study of blood T cell repertoires in COVID-19. Libraries were prepared by immunoSEQ multiplex PCR; TCRdb keeps only in-frame clonotypes and omits some of them. The data contain some 220,000 clones, 84% of them singletons. The sequenced sample consisted of peripheral blood. These TCRs come from a man aged 50 to 59 with active or convalescent COVID-19.

The rearrangement joins TRBV5-8 to TRBJ2-1; 8 nucleotides align to TRBD1. Unmatched junction bases numbered 3, after V lost 4 bases and J lost 3 bases. The CDR3 loop spans 14 amino acids. The germline V gene has CDR1 SGHTS and CDR2 YDEGEE. CDR3 loop: CASSPGQGYNEQFF. The CDR3 DNA follows: TGTGCCAGCAGCCCCGGACAGGGCTACAATGAGCAGTTCTTC.

This clone was seen a few times. This chain connects TRBV4-1 to TRBJ1-6; D not resolved. The CDR3 sequence is 16 residues long. V lost 4 bases and J 6 bases, leaving 16 bases between the germline ends. Germline V gives CDR1 MGHRA, CDR2 YSYEKL. The CDR3 DNA reads as TGCGCCAGCAGCCTCCCCCAGGCACGGATTAATTCACCCCTCCACTTT. As protein: CASSLPQARINSPLHF.

The chain links TRBV28 to TRBJ1-1; 8 bases agree with TRBD1. The germline gives CDR1 MDHEN, CDR2 SYDVKM. The CDR3 is made up of 14 amino acids. The junction had 7 bases not matched to a gene; V was cut back by 5 bases and J by 5 bases. In DNA, the CDR3 is TGTGCCAGCAGTCCCAGGGGGCGTGGGACTGAAGCTTTCTTT. Translated, it gives CASSPRGRGTEAFF.

J is TRBJ2-1 and V is TRBV11-3; 9 bases align to TRBD2. Germline assignment: CDR1 SGHNT and CDR2 YENEEA. The junction had 4 bases not matched to a gene; V was cut back by 3 bases and J by 4 bases. CDR3 size: 15 residues. The CDR3 spells CASSFSGRGYNEQFF. The CDR3 DNA reads TGTGCCAGCAGCTTTAGCGGGAGAGGTTACAATGAGCAGTTCTTC.

V gene TRBV24-1 combines with J gene TRBJ2-1; D is uncertain. The CDR3 is 14 residues long. V shed 3 bases and J shed 5 bases, with 10 bases lying between them. Germline loops: CDR1 KGHDR, CDR2 SFDVKD. CDR3 bases: TGTGCCACCAGTGATATAAAAACGGACAATGAGCAGTTCTTC. As protein: CATSDIKTDNEQFF.

The chain combines TRBV27 with TRBJ2-1; 7 bases are a match to TRBD1. Germline CDR1 and CDR2: MNHEY and SMNVEV (reference sequence). Trimming took 5 bases from V and 2 from J; bases not matched to a gene: 3. This CDR3 has 14 residues. CDR3 DNA sequence: TGTGCCAGCAGTCCCGGGACAGCCTACAATGAGCAGTTCTTC. Its translation is CASSPGTAYNEQFF.

V and J are TRBV20-1 and TRBJ2-7; possibly TRBD1 for D (6 bases). This CDR3 is built from 16 residues. V lost 3 bases and J lost 4, with 22 bases in between. Germline CDR1 is DFQATT and CDR2 is SNEGSKA (reference sequence). CDR3 DNA sequence: TGCAGTGCTAGTTTATGGGGTACAGGGATCGGGTACGAGCAGTACTTC. This translates into CSASLWGTGIGYEQYF.

The chain couples TRBV6-5 to TRBJ2-1, with 11 bases that match TRBD1. V shed 2 bases, J shed 8 bases, and the junction held 5 bases outside the gene matches. Germline V gene data show CDR1 as MNHEY and CDR2 as SVGAGI. The CDR3 is 15 amino acids. CDR3 amino acids: CASSYKGQGGYEQFF. CDR3 DNA: TGTGCCAGCAGTTACAAGGGACAGGGGGGATATGAGCAGTTCTTC.

V usage is TRBV3-1 (or the pseudogene TRBV3-2) and J usage is TRBJ2-2; D may be TRBD1 (5 bases). With 7 bases removed from V and 1 base from J, the gap between germline ends came to 13 bases. Per germline, CDR1 LGHDT and CDR2 YNNKEL (reference sequence). CDR3 length equals 15 residues. In DNA, the CDR3 is TGTGCCAGCAACCCGGACATGCAGAACACCGGGGAGCTGTTTTTT. Its protein product is CASNPDMQNTGELFF.

This chain joins TRBV11-3 and TRBJ2-3; the D gene is possibly TRBD1 (6 bases). The V end lost 3 bases, the J end lost 4 bases, and 17 bases lay between the germline ends. The germline CDR1 and CDR2 sequences are SGHNT and YENEEA. This CDR3 spans 16 amino acids. As DNA, the CDR3 is TGTGCCAGCAGCTTGGGGGCAACTAGAATGCCAGATACGCAGTATTTT. Amino acid sequence: CASSLGATRMPDTQYF.

J is TRBJ2-3 and V is TRBV28, with TRBD2 matching 8 bases. With 2 bases clipped from V and 5 bases from J, the junction kept 9 bases outside the gene matches. This CDR3 comprises 16 residues. Germline CDR1 is MDHEN and CDR2 is SYDVKM. CDR3 sequence: CASSLLPGGPGDTQYF. The CDR3 DNA reads as TGTGCCAGCAGTTTACTGCCGGGGGGGCCGGGAGATACGCAGTATTTT.

The chain joins TRBV28 to TRBJ2-7, with D possibly being TRBD2 (6 bases). The germline CDR1 and CDR2 sequences are MDHEN and SYDVKM. The CDR3 extends over 15 amino acids. V was cut by 4 bases and J by 1 base, with 14 bases left in between. The CDR3 protein is CASSSSRDFSYEQYF. CDR3 DNA sequence: TGTGCCAGCAGTTCATCCCGGGACTTTTCCTACGAGCAGTACTTC.

The chain recombines TRBV1 with TRBJ1-2; TRBD1, the D gene given by the table, was not confirmed from the DNA. TRBV1 has pseudogene status. The CDR3 runs to 12 residues. CDR3 loop: CTSSGTAYGYTF. DNA of the CDR3: TGCACCAGCTCCGGGACAGCCTATGGCTACACCTTC.

The rearrangement joins TRBV6-5 to TRBJ2-5; 7 positions match TRBD1. V trimming: 7 bases; J trimming: 2 bases; junction bases outside the gene matches: 4. The CDR3 covers 13 residues. The germline V gene has CDR1 MNHEY and CDR2 SVGAGI. The CDR3 reads CASTNRGQETQYF. CDR3 DNA sequence: TGTGCCAGCACCAACAGGGGACAAGAGACCCAGTACTTC.